Described below is a single T cell receptor beta chain sequence and its context. These data belong to a study of blood T cell repertoires in COVID-19. Study details: Collection of acute and convalescent COVID-19 samples took place in the United States, Italy and Spain. T cells, B-cell-depleted T cells, or PBMCs supplied cDNA or gDNA.

Original methodology: Researchers report that nucleated cell counts were estimated from reference gene primer amplification. Assay: immunoSEQ multiplex PCR; the TCRdb copy retains only in-frame clones and omits some. The V and J calls and clone size are taken from that table; D and trimming were inferred from the DNA. This table holds about 150,000 clones, 85% to 90% found once. CDR3 length: 14 residues. The ends were cut back, 4 bases at V and 2 bases at J, with 9 bases in the middle. From germline, CDR1 is LNHDA and CDR2 SQIVND (reference sequence). The chain combines TRBV19 with TRBJ1-5; D is perhaps TRBD1 (5 bases). The source is a man at least 80 years old with acute or convalescent COVID-19. Source material: peripheral blood. The CDR3 sequence is CASSKAGGNQPQHF. In nucleotides, the CDR3 is TGTGCCAGTAGTAAGGCGGGGGGCAATCAGCCCCAGCATTTT.